The clone carrying this TCR beta chain was observed many times. The sample is drawn from a study of identical twins. TCRdb reprocessed the 5' RACE reads via MiXCR and lists one record per CDR3 protein. This sample has approximately 600,000 distinct CDR3 sequences, with less than 9% found just once. CDR3 size: 15 residues. Germline loops: CDR1 SGHRS, CDR2 YFSETQ. V lost 3 bases and J 4 bases, leaving 14 bases between the germline ends. The same specimen was also included in a second study, on yellow fever vaccine responses in identical twins.

The sequence was obtained from a woman between 18 and 30 years old in good health. This rearrangement joins TRBV5-1 to TRBJ1-5; D gene uncertain. Sequences were obtained from PBMCs. The CDR3 nucleotides read TGCGCCAGCAGCTATGATCACGGCGGGAATCAGCCCCAGCATTTT. Translated, it gives CASSYDHGGNQPQHF.